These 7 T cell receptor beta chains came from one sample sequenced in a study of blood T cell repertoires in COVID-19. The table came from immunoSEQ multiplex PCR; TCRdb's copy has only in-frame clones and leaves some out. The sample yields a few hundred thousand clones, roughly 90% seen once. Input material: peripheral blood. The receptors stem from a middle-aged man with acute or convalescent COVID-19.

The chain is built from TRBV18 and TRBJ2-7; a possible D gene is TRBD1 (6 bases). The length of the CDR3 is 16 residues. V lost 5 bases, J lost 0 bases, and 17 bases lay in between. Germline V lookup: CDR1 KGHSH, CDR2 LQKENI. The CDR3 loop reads CASSSQWTASSYEQYF. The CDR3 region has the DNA TGTGCCAGCTCATCCCAGTGGACAGCAAGCTCCTACGAGCAGTACTTC.

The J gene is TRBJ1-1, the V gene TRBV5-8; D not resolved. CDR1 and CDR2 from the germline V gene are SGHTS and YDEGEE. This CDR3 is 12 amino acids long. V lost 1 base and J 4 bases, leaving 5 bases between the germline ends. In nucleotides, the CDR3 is TGTGCCAGCAGCTTGTCTGTCACTGAAGCTTTCTTT. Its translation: CASSLSVTEAFF.

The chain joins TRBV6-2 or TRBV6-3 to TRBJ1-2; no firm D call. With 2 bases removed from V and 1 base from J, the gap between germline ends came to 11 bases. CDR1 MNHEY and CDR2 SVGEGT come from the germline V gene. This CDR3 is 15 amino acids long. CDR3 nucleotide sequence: TGTGCCAGCAGTTACGGCGGCGGGCTTAACTATGGCTACACCTTC. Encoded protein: CASSYGGGLNYGYTF.

Written as DNA, the CDR3 is TGTGCCAGCACCTCTTGGGAGCCTCATAGCAATCAGCCCCAGCATTTT. This encodes CASTSWEPHSNQPQHF. The V and J genes are TRBV21-1 and TRBJ1-5. TRBV21-1 is a listed pseudogene. The CDR3 contains 16 residues.

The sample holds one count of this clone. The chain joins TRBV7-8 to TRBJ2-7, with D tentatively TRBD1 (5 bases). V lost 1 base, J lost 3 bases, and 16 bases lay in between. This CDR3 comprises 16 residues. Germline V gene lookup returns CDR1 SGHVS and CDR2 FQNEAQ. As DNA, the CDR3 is TGTGCCAGCAGCTTAGGAGTTGTGGGGCGAAACTACGAGCAGTACTTC. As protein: CASSLGVVGRNYEQYF.

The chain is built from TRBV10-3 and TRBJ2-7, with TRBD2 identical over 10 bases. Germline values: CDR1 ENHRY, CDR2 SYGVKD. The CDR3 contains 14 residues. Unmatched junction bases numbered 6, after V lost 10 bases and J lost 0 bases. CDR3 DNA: TGTGCCACACATTCTAGCGGGAGCTCCTACGAGCAGTACTTC. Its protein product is CATHSSGSSYEQYF.

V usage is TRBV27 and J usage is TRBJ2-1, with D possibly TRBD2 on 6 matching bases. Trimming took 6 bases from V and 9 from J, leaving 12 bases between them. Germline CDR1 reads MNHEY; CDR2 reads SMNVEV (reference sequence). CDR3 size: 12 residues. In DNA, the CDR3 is TGTGCCAGCAGCCTGTCCGGGAGTGAGCAGTTCTTC. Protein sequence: CASSLSGSEQFF.